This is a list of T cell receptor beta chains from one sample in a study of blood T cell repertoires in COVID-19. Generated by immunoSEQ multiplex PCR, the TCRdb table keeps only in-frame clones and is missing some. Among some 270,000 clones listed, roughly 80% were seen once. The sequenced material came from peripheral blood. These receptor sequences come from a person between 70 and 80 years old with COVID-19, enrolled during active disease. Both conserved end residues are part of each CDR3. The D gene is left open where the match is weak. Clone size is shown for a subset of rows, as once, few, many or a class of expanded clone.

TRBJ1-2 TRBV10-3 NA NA CAIPPGESGGYTF TGTGCCATCCCTCCCGGGGAGTCGGGGGGCTACACCTTC
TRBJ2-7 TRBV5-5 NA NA CASSPRLGAEQYF TGTGCCAGCAGCCCCCGTTTAGGGGCTGAGCAGTACTTC
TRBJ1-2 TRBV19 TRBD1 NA CASSLSGTDYGYTF TGTGCCAGTAGTCTTTCCGGGACAGACTATGGCTACACCTTC
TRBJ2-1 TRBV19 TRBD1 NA CASSMPGQGGSEQFF TGTGCCAGTAGTATGCCGGGACAGGGAGGTAGTGAGCAGTTCTTC
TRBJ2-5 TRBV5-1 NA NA CASSLGAGNQETQYF TGCGCCAGCAGCTTGGGGGCAGGGAACCAAGAGACCCAGTACTTC
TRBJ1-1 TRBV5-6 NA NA CARKTYNTEAFF TGTGCCAGGAAAACCTATAACACTGAAGCTTTCTTT
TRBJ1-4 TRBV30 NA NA CATDTGQKAEKLFF TGTGCCACCGATACAGGACAGAAGGCTGAAAAACTGTTTTTT
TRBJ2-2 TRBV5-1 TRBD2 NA CASSSRGLSGIVTGELFF TGCGCCAGCAGCTCCCGAGGGTTGAGCGGGATAGTCACCGGGGAGCTGTTTTTT
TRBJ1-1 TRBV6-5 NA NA CASISRAGESTEAFF TGTGCCAGCATTAGTCGGGCAGGGGAGAGCACTGAAGCTTTCTTT
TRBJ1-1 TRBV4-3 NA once CASSQVFGGSAEAFF TGCGCCAGCAGCCAAGTGTTCGGGGGATCGGCTGAAGCTTTCTTT
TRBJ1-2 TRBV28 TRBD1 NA CASSAPQGAYGYTF TGTGCCAGCAGTGCACCCCAGGGGGCATATGGCTACACCTTC